This entry lists 30 T cell receptor beta chains sequenced from one sample in a study of blood T cell repertoires in COVID-19. The assay was immunoSEQ multiplex PCR, and TCRdb's table has in-frame clones only and misses some. The table lists approximately 96,000 clones, roughly 80% of them singletons. The sample taken for sequencing was peripheral blood. Receptors were obtained from a woman of 80 years or more with acute or convalescent COVID-19.

The J gene is TRBJ2-7, the V gene TRBV28, with TRBD1 as a possible D gene (6 bases). The V gene lost 5 bases and the J gene lost 3 bases, with 26 bases spanning the gap. This CDR3 spans 18 amino acids. Germline V gene lookup returns CDR1 MDHEN and CDR2 SYDVKM. The CDR3 reads CASSPVQGPEKARYEQYV. The DNA of the CDR3 is TGTGCCAGCAGTCCAGTACAGGGACCGGAAAAGGCGCGCTACGAGCAGTACGTC.

V usage is TRBV28 and J usage is TRBJ1-5, with a tentative D call TRBD1 (6 bases). Per germline, CDR1 MDHEN and CDR2 SYDVKM. The ends were cut back, 10 bases at V and 3 bases at J, with 19 bases in the middle. This CDR3 is 15 amino acids long. CDR3 amino acids: CATKSFDRNNQPQHF. The CDR3 nucleotides read TGTGCCACCAAATCCTTTGACAGGAACAATCAGCCCCAGCATTTT.

V usage is TRBV6-1 and J usage is TRBJ1-5; D unresolved. V was pared by 1 base and J by 6 bases, with 13 bases between. The CDR3 length is 15 residues. CDR1 MNHNS and CDR2 SASEGT come from the germline V gene. CDR3 sequence reads: CASSEEVGGGQPQHF. CDR3 sequence (DNA): TGTGCCAGCAGTGAAGAGGTGGGAGGAGGTCAGCCCCAGCATTTT.

This chain connects TRBV5-5 to TRBJ1-5, with unresolved D. With 0 bases removed from V and 3 bases from J, the gap between germline ends came to 13 bases. Germline loops: CDR1 SGHKS, CDR2 YYEKEE (reference sequence). The CDR3 totals 16 residues. This chain's CDR3 is CASSLGGVPLNQPQHF. The DNA of the CDR3 is TGTGCCAGCAGCTTGGGGGGAGTCCCTCTCAATCAGCCCCAGCATTTT.

J is TRBJ2-5 and V is TRBV11-2; 7 bases are shared with TRBD2. Losses at the gene ends were 5 bases for V and 1 base for J; bases not matched to a gene: 7. The CDR3 is 15 residues long. Germline CDR1 and CDR2: SGHAT and FQNNGV. The CDR3 DNA reads TGTGCCAGCAGCAAAAGGACGGGAGGCCAAGAGACCCAGTACTTC. Translation gives CASSKRTGGQETQYF.

The CDR3 loop is CASSPVGGKAGELFF. The CDR3 region has the DNA TGTGCCAGCTCACCAGTAGGGGGCAAGGCCGGGGAGCTGTTTTTT. The rearrangement uses TRBV18 and TRBJ2-2, with 7 bases identical to TRBD1. The germline gives CDR1 KGHSH, CDR2 LQKENI. There are 15 residues in the CDR3. After removal of 2 bases from V and 6 bases from J, the junction contained 6 bases not matched to a gene.

The chain is built from TRBV14 and TRBJ2-7; no firm D call. The ends were cut back, 5 bases at V and 6 bases at J, with 14 bases in the middle. CDR3 size: 13 residues. Germline CDR1 and CDR2: SGHDN and FVKESK. The CDR3 is CASSVRASSEQYF. CDR3 DNA sequence: TGTGCCAGCAGCGTCAGAGCGTCGTCCGAGCAGTACTTC.

V is TRBV7-9 and J is TRBJ2-7; 8 bases map to TRBD2. V gave up 5 bases and J gave up 7 bases; unmatched junction bases: 13. The CDR3 spans 15 residues. The V gene's germline CDR1 is SEHNR and CDR2 FQNEAQ (reference sequence). The CDR3 coding sequence is TGTGCCAGCAGCCCCCCGGGAGGGGGGCTTGGGGAGCAGTACTTC. The encoded protein is CASSPPGGGLGEQYF.

V usage is TRBV5-1 and J usage is TRBJ2-7; 8 nucleotides align to TRBD1. V lost 1 base and J lost 3; bases outside the gene matches: 12. Germline V gives CDR1 SGHRS, CDR2 YFSETQ. This CDR3 spans 17 amino acids. CDR3 region: CASSLWTPGTGGYEQYF. The CDR3 DNA follows: TGCGCCAGCAGCTTGTGGACCCCCGGGACAGGAGGCTACGAGCAGTACTTC.

J is TRBJ2-7 and V is TRBV10-3; D ambiguous. CDR3 length: 10 amino acids. Germline loops: CDR1 ENHRY, CDR2 SYGVKD. Trimming cost V 10 bases and J 1 base, with 5 bases left between them. CDR3 sequence reads: CARTSYEQYV. Here the CDR3 DNA reads TGTGCCAGAACATCCTACGAGCAGTACGTC.

The sample holds a few counts of this clone. This chain connects TRBV18 to TRBJ2-1; the D gene is possibly TRBD1 (6 bases). Trimming took 3 bases from V and 6 from J, leaving 15 bases between them. In germline, CDR1 is KGHSH, CDR2 LQKENI. The CDR3 extends over 15 amino acids. The CDR3 bases are TGTGCCAGCTCACCCCAGAATACAGGGCGCAATGAGCAGTTCTTC. This codes for CASSPQNTGRNEQFF.

V is TRBV5-4 and J is TRBJ2-7, with D perhaps matching TRBD1 (6 bases). There are 15 residues in the CDR3. The germline V gene encodes CDR1 SGHNT and CDR2 YYREEE (reference sequence). Trimming cost V 5 bases and J 0 bases, with 15 bases left between them. CDR3 in amino acids: CASRSNGQSSYEQYF. CDR3 DNA: TGTGCCAGCAGATCAAACGGACAGAGCTCCTACGAGCAGTACTTC. Full variable domain (outside the CDR3, taken from reference TRBV5-4 and TRBJ2-7): ETGVTQSPTHLIKTRGQQVTLRCSSQSGHNTVSWYQQALGQGPQFIFQYYREEENGRGNFPPRFSGLQFPNYSSELNVNALELDDSALYLCASRSNGQSSYEQYFGPGTRLTVT.

This clone was observed a single time. This may stem from a read error, because a much larger clone lies one nucleotide away. V usage is TRBV10-1 and J usage is TRBJ1-2; TRBD1 agrees at 8 bases. V was pared by 4 bases and J by 4 bases, with 2 bases of the junction left unmatched. Germline assignment: CDR1 WNHNN and CDR2 SYGVQD (reference sequence). The CDR3 consists of 13 residues. This CDR3 reads CASSGQGTYGYTF. The CDR3, as DNA: TGCGCCAGCAGTGGACAGGGGACCTATGGCTACACCTTC.

This clone was observed a few times. This CDR3 reads CASTPTIGGELFF. The CDR3 DNA sequence: TGTGCCAGTACCCCCACAATTGGCGGGGAGCTGTTTTTT. J is TRBJ2-2 and V is TRBV19; D remains ambiguous. With 7 bases removed from V and 7 bases from J, the gap between germline ends came to 13 bases. The CDR3 runs to 13 residues. From germline, CDR1 is LNHDA and CDR2 SQIVND (reference sequence).

V gene TRBV19 combines with J gene TRBJ2-2, with 8 positions matching TRBD2. This CDR3 is built from 15 residues. Trimming at V came to 1 base and at J to 8 bases, leaving 6 bases not matched to a gene. Germline assignment: CDR1 LNHDA and CDR2 SQIVND (reference sequence). The CDR3 DNA reads as TGTGCCAGTAGTATAGGCGGGGGGCCGTGGGGGGAGCTGTTTTTT. It is translated as CASSIGGGPWGELFF.

V usage is TRBV5-4 and J usage is TRBJ2-2; D gene unclear. The germline V and J ends were trimmed by 5 bases and 1 base, with 12 bases remaining between them. Looked up from germline, CDR1 is SGHNT and CDR2 is YYREEE (reference sequence). There are 15 residues in the CDR3. CDR3 loop: CASRLGAENTGELFF. The CDR3 nucleotides read TGTGCCAGCAGGCTGGGCGCCGAGAACACCGGGGAGCTGTTTTTT.

The V gene is TRBV10-1, the J gene TRBJ1-1; D unclear. This CDR3 spans 16 amino acids. Germline V CDR1 and CDR2: WNHNN, SYGVQD (reference sequence). Trimming left V 4 bases short and J 1 base short, with 16 bases between. The CDR3 sequence: CASSGRSSEGNTEAFF. The CDR3 region has the DNA TGCGCCAGCAGTGGACGAAGCTCTGAGGGGAACACTGAAGCTTTCTTT.

The chain couples TRBV24-1 to TRBJ2-3; 16 bases match TRBD2. With V trimmed by 7 bases and J by 4 bases, 10 bases remained unmatched. Germline CDR1 reads KGHDR; CDR2 reads SFDVKD. There are 18 residues in the CDR3. CDR3 coding DNA: TGTGCCACCAGCAAAGTCTCGGGACTAGCGGGGGGGGCAGATACGCAGTATTTT. This translates into CATSKVSGLAGGADTQYF.

The chain has TRBV27 and TRBJ1-6; possible D gene TRBD1, 6 bases. The length of the CDR3 is 16 residues. Looked up from germline, CDR1 is MNHEY and CDR2 is SMNVEV (reference sequence). V was clipped by 6 bases and J by 7 bases, with 19 bases between them. The CDR3 DNA follows: TGTGCCAGCAGAAGCCGCAGGGGTCTAGGGAATTCACCCCTCCACTTT. Its protein product is CASRSRRGLGNSPLHF.

The chain links TRBV5-4 to TRBJ1-2, with a possible D match to TRBD1 (6 bases). The CDR3 covers 13 residues. V dropped 5 bases and J dropped 2 bases, with 10 bases sitting between them. CDR1 and CDR2 (germline): SGHNT, YYREEE (reference sequence). The CDR3 bases are TGTGCCAGCAGGGCCGGGACAAACTATGGCTACACCTTC. Translation: CASRAGTNYGYTF. The variable domain in full, with the rest retrieved from reference TRBV5-4 and TRBJ1-2, is ETGVTQSPTHLIKTRGQQVTLRCSSQSGHNTVSWYQQALGQGPQFIFQYYREEENGRGNFPPRFSGLQFPNYSSELNVNALELDDSALYLCASRAGTNYGYTFGSGTRLTVV.

The gene calls are TRBV5-1 and TRBJ1-2, with 8 bases that match TRBD1. CDR3 size: 16 residues. Germline trimming cut 0 bases from V and 6 bases from J; bases unmatched to any gene: 10. The germline V gene has CDR1 SGHRS and CDR2 YFSETQ. The CDR3 is CASSLAAGGTGDGYTF. CDR3 nucleotide sequence: TGCGCCAGCAGCTTGGCCGCAGGGGGCACAGGGGATGGCTACACCTTC.

V and J are TRBV7-2 and TRBJ2-7; D may be TRBD1 (5 bases). Germline V gene lookup returns CDR1 SGHTA and CDR2 FQGNSA. The CDR3 loop spans 14 amino acids. V was clipped by 1 base and J by 3 bases, with 10 bases between them. CDR3 sequence: CASSLGGRDYEQYF. The DNA of the CDR3 is TGTGCCAGCAGCTTAGGGGGCCGAGACTACGAGCAGTACTTC.

The CDR3 DNA reads as TGCGCCAGCAGCTTCTTAGCGGGACCTAGCACAGATACGCAGTATTTT. Residues: CASSFLAGPSTDTQYF. The chain recombines TRBV5-1 with TRBJ2-3; 8 nucleotides line up with TRBD2. CDR1 and CDR2 from the germline V gene are SGHRS and YFSETQ. The junction had 5 bases not matched to a gene; V was cut back by 2 bases and J by 0 bases. This CDR3 comprises 16 residues.

The table lists this clone with a few counts. Other DNA sequences in this sample translate to the same CDR3. This chain links TRBV3-1 (or the pseudogene TRBV3-2) with TRBJ1-5, with 9 bases lining up with TRBD1. Trimming at V came to 4 bases and at J to 5 bases, leaving 3 bases not matched to a gene. The CDR3 has 14 residues. CDR1 is LGHDT and CDR2 is YNNKEL in the germline V gene (reference sequence). The CDR3 DNA is TGTGCCAGCAGCCCTGGGACAGGGCATCAGCCCCAGCATTTT. It translates to CASSPGTGHQPQHF.

This clone occurred once. The chain uses TRBV24-1 and TRBJ2-5; D uncertain. The germline V gene has CDR1 KGHDR and CDR2 SFDVKD. CDR3 length equals 15 residues. The V and J ends lost 3 bases and 5 bases respectively, with 15 bases between them. CDR3 in DNA: TGTGCCACCAGTGATCCCGGCGGTCCGGGTGAGACCCAGTACTTC. Translated: CATSDPGGPGETQYF.

The CDR3 DNA reads TGTGCCAGCAGTTCACAGGGGGCTGAGACCGGGGAGCTGTTTTTT. The encoded protein is CASSSQGAETGELFF. The rearrangement uses TRBV28 and TRBJ2-2, with TRBD1 identical over 9 bases. Germline assignment: CDR1 MDHEN and CDR2 SYDVKM. V lost 4 bases to trimming and J lost 5 bases; unmatched junction nucleotides: 5. The CDR3 runs to 15 residues.

The chain has TRBV5-6 and TRBJ1-1, with 8 bases that match TRBD1. The CDR3 totals 14 residues. The V gene's germline CDR1 is SGHDT and CDR2 YYEEEE. Trimming at V came to 7 bases and at J to 0 bases, leaving 5 bases not matched to a gene. CDR3 DNA: TGTGCCAGCTATCGGACAGGGCTGAACACTGAAGCTTTCTTT. Translation gives CASYRTGLNTEAFF.

The chain uses TRBV7-6 and TRBJ2-2, with 10 bases fitting TRBD2. This CDR3 region has 16 residues. The junction had 4 bases not matched to a gene; V was cut back by 5 bases and J by 1 base. Germline V gene sequence: CDR1 SGHVS, CDR2 FNYEAQ. CDR3 sequence (DNA): TGTGCCAGCAGCAGACGACTAGCGGGGAACACCGGGGAGCTGTTTTTT. As protein: CASSRRLAGNTGELFF.

V gene TRBV28 combines with J gene TRBJ2-1; 9 bases match TRBD2. The germline CDR1 and CDR2 sequences are MDHEN and SYDVKM. The junction had 9 bases not matched to a gene; V was cut back by 3 bases and J by 6 bases. This CDR3 is 16 amino acids long. CDR3 nucleotide sequence: TGTGCCAGCAGTTTCCAAATAAGCGGGGGGAGCAATGAGCAGTTCTTC. This translates into CASSFQISGGSNEQFF.

The chain joins TRBV18 to TRBJ1-1; TRBD1 matches 12 bases. The CDR3 has 16 residues. Losses at the gene ends were 1 base for V and 5 bases for J; bases not matched to a gene: 5. Per germline, CDR1 KGHSH and CDR2 LQKENI. For the CDR3, the DNA is TGTGCCAGCTCACCACGGGGACAGGGGGCGCGAACTGAAGCTTTCTTT. Protein sequence: CASSPRGQGARTEAFF.